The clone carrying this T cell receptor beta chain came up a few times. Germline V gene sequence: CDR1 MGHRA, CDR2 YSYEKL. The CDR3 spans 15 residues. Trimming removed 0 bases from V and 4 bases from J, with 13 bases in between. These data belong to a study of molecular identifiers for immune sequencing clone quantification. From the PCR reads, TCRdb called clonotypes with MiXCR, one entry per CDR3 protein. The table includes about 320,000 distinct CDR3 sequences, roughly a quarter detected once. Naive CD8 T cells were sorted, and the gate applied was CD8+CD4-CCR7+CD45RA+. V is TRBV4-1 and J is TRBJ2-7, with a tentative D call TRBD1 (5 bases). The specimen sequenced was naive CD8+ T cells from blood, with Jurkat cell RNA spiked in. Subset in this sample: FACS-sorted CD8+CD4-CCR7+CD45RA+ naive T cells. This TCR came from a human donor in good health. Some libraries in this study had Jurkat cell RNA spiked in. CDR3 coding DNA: TGCGCCAGCAGCCAAGACAGGGCTGTGCTGTACGAGCAGTACTTC. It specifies CASSQDRAVLYEQYF.